This T cell receptor beta chain was documented in a study of blood T cell repertoires in COVID-19. Study-wide background: Samples came from the United States, Italy and Spain, spanning acute and convalescent COVID-19.

Participants were aged roughly 18 to 89 years, lived in around 22 US areas, and enrolled virtually. Participants' own reports of clinical history determined their cohort assignment. Repertoires were generated with immunoSEQ multiplex PCR, while TCRdb's copy carries only in-frame clones and drops some. The repertoire holds 250,000 or so clones, with around 85% as singletons. This TCR derives from a woman aged 45-60 years who had recovered from COVID-19. The sample comprised PBMCs or T cells enriched from blood (not recorded which).

The DNA for the CDR3 is TGTGCCAGCAGCTTAGCGTACCGCCTTGGCGGCGGCAACACCGGGGAGCTGTTTTTT. Its translation is CASSLAYRLGGGNTGELFF. The chain links TRBV11-2 to TRBJ2-2; D is ambiguous. Trimming took 1 base from V and 2 from J, leaving 20 bases between them. This CDR3 is built from 19 residues. Per the germline V gene, CDR1 is SGHAT and CDR2 is FQNNGV.